One T cell receptor beta chain is described in this entry. Its antigen remains unidentified. Relative to the germline gene, one junction end is altered; a read error may explain this. Without any cell sorting, roughly 20-30 mg of bulk tissue yielded co-extracted RNA and DNA. The study sampled five separate regions from each tumor. These data originate in a study of tumor-infiltrating lymphocytes in primary liver carcinoma. Study in general: Tissue type made little difference to sample yields of roughly 3.65 to 7.13 million productive TCRbeta reads. Points from the study as a whole: Compared with blood, tumor repertoires held significantly more in their top 250 clones. About 7.5-25% of top clones, no more, were shared by all five regions.

The CDR3 has 13 amino acids. Germline lookup yields CDR1 SGHAT and CDR2 FQDESV (reference sequence). A constant-region primer primed TCR beta cDNA synthesis from roughly 520 ng of total RNA. Amplification in three nested multiplex PCR rounds with slightly modified ARM-PCR gave rise to TCR beta libraries. Two initial PCR rounds of about 10 cycles each paired TRBV1-TRBV30 forward primers with a C-beta reverse primer. One entry per CDR3 protein results from TCRdb running MiXCR on the multiplex PCR reads. The table has around 190,000 distinct CDR3 sequences, just under 85% seen once. The rearrangement links TRBV11-1 to TRBJ2-1; D is ambiguous. Specimen: tumor tissue from primary liver carcinoma. The sequence came from a middle-aged man with primary liver carcinoma and hepatitis B virus infection. The CDR3: CACSVGLENEQFF. The CDR3 nucleotides read TGTGCCTGCAGCGTTGGCCTGGAGAATGAGCAGTTCTTC. Together with reference TRBV11-1 and TRBJ2-1, the CDR3 gives the full variable domain: EAEVAQSPRYKITEKSQAVAFWCDPISGHATLYWYRQILGQGPELLVQFQDESVVDDSQLPKDRFSAERLKGVDSTLKIQPAELGDSAMYLCACSVGLENEQFFGPGTRLTVL.